A selection of T cell receptor beta chains follows, all from one sample in a study of shared clonotypes between healthy human individuals. The assay was immunoSEQ multiplex PCR, and TCRdb's table has in-frame clones only and misses some. The sample shows about 680,000 clones, around 92% of them seen only once. The specimen was naive CD8+ T cells sorted from blood. These receptors all stem from a man aged 25 to 45 in good health. Both conserved end residues are part of each CDR3. D genes are given only for firm matches.

V: TRBV6-6
D: .
J: TRBJ1-1
DNA: TGTGCCAGCAGTTATTGGGGGGGCGTAAACACTGAAGCTTTCTTT
CDR3: CASSYWGGVNTEAFF

V: TRBV12-2
D: .
J: TRBJ2-2
DNA: TGTGCAAGTCGCTTAGCTCGACAGGGGGCGGTCGGGGAGCTGTTTTTT
CDR3: CASRLARQGAVGELFF

V: TRBV11-2
D: .
J: TRBJ2-7
DNA: TGTGCCAGCAGCGGATCCGGCTCCCGGGGGGAGCAGTACTTC
CDR3: CASSGSGSRGEQYF

V: TRBV28
D: .
J: TRBJ2-1
DNA: TGTGCCAGCAGTTTAGCCCCTGCCTCTGAGCAGTTCTTC
CDR3: CASSLAPASEQFF

V: TRBV19
D: TRBD2
J: TRBJ2-1
DNA: TGTGCCAGTACTCCACTAGCGGGAGGCGACAATGAGCAGTTCTTC
CDR3: CASTPLAGGDNEQFF

V: TRBV7-9
D: .
J: TRBJ2-7
DNA: TGTGCCAGCAGCTCAAACTCCTACGAGCAGTACTTC
CDR3: CASSSNSYEQYF

V: TRBV4-3
D: .
J: TRBJ2-7
DNA: TGCGCCAGCAGCCAAGATAGCGGTTACTACGAGCAGTACTTC
CDR3: CASSQDSGYYEQYF

V: TRBV2
D: TRBD2
J: TRBJ2-1
DNA: TGTGCCAGCAGTGAAGGACTAGCCTTTTACAATGAGCAGTTCTTC
CDR3: CASSEGLAFYNEQFF

V: TRBV7-3
D: .
J: TRBJ1-1
DNA: TGTGCCAGCAGCTTGGGGTCACACACTGAAGCTTTCTTT
CDR3: CASSLGSHTEAFF

V: TRBV7-9
D: .
J: TRBJ2-1
DNA: TGTGCCAGCCTTCCCCCGGGGACTCAAGGTTACAATGAGCAGTTCTTC
CDR3: CASLPPGTQGYNEQFF